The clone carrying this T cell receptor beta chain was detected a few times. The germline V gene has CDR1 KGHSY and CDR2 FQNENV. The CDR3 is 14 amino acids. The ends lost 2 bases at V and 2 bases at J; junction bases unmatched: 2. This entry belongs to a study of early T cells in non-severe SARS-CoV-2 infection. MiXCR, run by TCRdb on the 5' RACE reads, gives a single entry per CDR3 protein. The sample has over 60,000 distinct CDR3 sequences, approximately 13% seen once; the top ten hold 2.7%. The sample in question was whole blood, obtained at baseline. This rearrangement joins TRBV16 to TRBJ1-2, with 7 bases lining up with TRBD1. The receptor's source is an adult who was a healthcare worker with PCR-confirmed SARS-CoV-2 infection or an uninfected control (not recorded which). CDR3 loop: CASSQKTGNYGYTF. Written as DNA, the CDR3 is TGTGCCAGCAGCCAAAAGACAGGGAACTATGGCTACACCTTC. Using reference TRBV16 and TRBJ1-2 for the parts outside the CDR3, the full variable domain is GEEVAQTPKHLVRGEGQKAKLYCAPIKGHSYVFWYQQVLKNEFKFLISFQNENVFDETGMPKERFSAKCLPNSPCSLEIQATKLEDSAVYFCASSQKTGNYGYTFGSGTRLTVV.